Here is one T cell receptor (beta chain) with its context. The length of the CDR3 is 15 residues. Germline V gene lookup returns CDR1 SGHAT and CDR2 FQNNGV. J gave up 5 bases and V 7 bases, and 6 bases lay outside the gene matches. Use of 60 Vbeta and 13 Jbeta primers characterized the PCR. Repertoires were generated with immunoSEQ multiplex PCR, while TCRdb's copy carries only in-frame clones and drops some. Among 150,000 to 170,000 clones listed, about 80% were seen once. These data come from a study of cytomegalovirus exposure and HLA in healthy donors. The receptor's source is a man aged 25 to 45 in good health and CMV-seropositive. V gene TRBV11-2 combines with J gene TRBJ2-1, with 12 bases fitting TRBD2. Input material: PBMCs. CDR3 residues: CASTLRLAGDNEQFF. For the CDR3, the DNA is TGTGCCAGCACCCTGAGACTAGCGGGAGACAATGAGCAGTTCTTC.